The 16 T cell receptor beta chains below all came from one sample that was sequenced in a study of response to subunit inactivated influenza vaccine. Each CDR3 protein is one row after TCRdb ran MiXCR on the RT-PCR reads. This repertoire shows roughly 500,000 distinct CDR3 sequences, 25% found once; its top ten account for approximately 2%. This sample comprised CD4+ T cells sorted from PBMCs, obtained less than 6 days after vaccination. All receptors derive from a man aged 45 to 65 who received an inactivated influenza vaccine.

The chain uses TRBV5-1 and TRBJ2-5, with a possible D match to TRBD1 (6 bases). This CDR3 is 14 amino acids long. With 4 bases removed from V and 4 bases from J, the gap between germline ends came to 14 bases. The germline gives CDR1 SGHRS, CDR2 YFSETQ. The CDR3 is CASSHGQGTETQYF. CDR3 bases: TGCGCCAGCAGCCACGGGCAGGGGACAGAGACCCAGTACTTC.

This clonotype was counted at least ten times. This sequence joins TRBV25-1 and TRBJ1-4; D gene unclear. Trimming took 0 bases from V and 5 from J, leaving 10 bases between them. This CDR3 comprises 15 residues. Germline loops: CDR1 MGHDK, CDR2 SYGVNS. The CDR3 sequence: CASSEYTRRNEKLFF. CDR3 coding DNA: TGTGCCAGCAGTGAATATACCCGACGGAATGAAAAACTGTTTTTT.

This clonotype has ten or more counts. The chain links TRBV12-3 or TRBV12-4 to TRBJ2-3; D call uncertain. The CDR3 is made up of 13 amino acids. The V and J ends lost 6 bases and 1 base respectively, with 8 bases between them. This chain's CDR3 is CASRLSGTDTQYF. CDR3 nucleotides: TGTGCCAGCAGACTCAGCGGCACAGATACGCAGTATTTT.

This clonotype appeared a few times. The chain joins TRBV28 to TRBJ2-7; D is unclear. This CDR3 comprises 12 residues. Germline lookup yields CDR1 MDHEN and CDR2 SYDVKM. The V and J ends lost 6 bases and 2 bases respectively, with 8 bases between them. The CDR3 reads CASRLTTYEQYF. Here the CDR3 DNA reads TGTGCCAGCAGGCTAACGACCTACGAGCAGTACTTC.

The chain has TRBV18 and TRBJ1-2; possibly TRBD1 for D (6 bases). Germline CDR1 is KGHSH and CDR2 is LQKENI. V lost 1 base to trimming and J lost 7 bases, with 16 bases between them. This CDR3 spans 15 amino acids. The CDR3 protein is CASSPRSGAPAGYTF. The CDR3 DNA is TGTGCCAGCTCACCACGTTCGGGGGCACCTGCTGGCTACACCTTC.

In its sample, this clonotype was seen many times. The rearrangement links TRBV29-1 to TRBJ1-4, with a weak D call TRBD1 (5 bases). Germline CDR1 SQVTM, CDR2 ANQGSEA. This CDR3 has 13 amino acids. Trimming stripped 7 bases from V and 8 bases from J, with 17 bases between. The CDR3 coding sequence is TGCAGCGCCTCCGGGACCGACATAGAAAAACTGTTTTTT. Encoded protein: CSASGTDIEKLFF.

This clonotype appeared a few times. The rearrangement links TRBV20-1 to TRBJ2-1, with D maybe TRBD2 (6 bases). Trimming pared 6 bases from V and 1 base from J, leaving 13 bases between. The CDR3 has 14 residues. The germline gives CDR1 DFQATT, CDR2 SNEGSKA (reference sequence). The CDR3 DNA is TGCAGTGCAACGACTAGACAATCCTACAATGAGCAGTTCTTC. Its translation: CSATTRQSYNEQFF.

J is TRBJ2-1 and V is TRBV12-3 or TRBV12-4; D may correspond to TRBD1 or TRBD2 (6 bases each). V lost 5 bases, J lost 8 bases, and 16 bases lay in between. The length of the CDR3 is 14 residues. The CDR3 reads CASSRSGAGDEQFF. The DNA of the CDR3 is TGTGCCAGCAGTCGCTCGGGGGCCGGTGATGAGCAGTTCTTC.

This clonotype was found once. The chain links TRBV29-1 to TRBJ2-3, with 12 nucleotides matching TRBD2. The ends lost 5 bases at V and 4 bases at J; junction bases unmatched: 7. The CDR3 totals 15 residues. CDR1 and CDR2 (germline): SQVTM, ANQGSEA. The CDR3 is CSVRATSGSPDTQYF. As DNA, the CDR3 is TGCAGCGTTCGCGCGACTAGCGGGAGCCCAGATACGCAGTATTTT.

The chain employs TRBV15 and TRBJ2-7; 7 bases agree with TRBD2. J gave up 2 bases and V 7 bases, and 8 bases lay outside the gene matches. Germline CDR1 is LNHNV and CDR2 is YYDKDF (reference sequence). The CDR3 has 14 amino acids. CDR3 bases: TGTGCCACCAAGGCTTGGCGGGAGACCTACGAGCAGTACTTC. Encoded protein: CATKAWRETYEQYF.

CDR3 nucleotides: TGTGCCAGCAGCTTAGGGGGAGTAGAAAAACTGTTTTTT. It is translated as CASSLGGVEKLFF. The rearrangement joins TRBV7-2 to TRBJ1-4; the D is unclear. The CDR3 runs 13 residues. The germline CDR1 and CDR2 sequences are SGHTA and FQGNSA. Trimming took 1 base from V and 8 from J, leaving 8 bases between them.

This clonotype was counted a few times. The chain joins TRBV7-2 to TRBJ2-2; 7 bases fit TRBD2. The CDR3 consists of 15 residues. V was clipped by 2 bases and J by 8 bases; unmatched bases: 8. CDR1 is SGHTA, CDR2 FQGNSA, per germline. The chain's CDR3 is CASSLSPGRAGELFF. For the CDR3, the DNA is TGTGCCAGCAGCTTAAGCCCGGGGAGGGCTGGGGAGCTGTTTTTT.

This chain uses TRBV7-2 with TRBJ1-2, with D uncertain. Germline V gives CDR1 SGHTA, CDR2 FQGNSA. CDR3 size: 15 residues. V was trimmed by 5 bases and J by 4 bases, leaving 17 bases between them. The DNA for the CDR3 is TGTGCCAGCAGCGTTACACTGTCGCCGGGCTATGGCTACACCTTC. This gives the protein CASSVTLSPGYGYTF. Looking up the rest from reference TRBV7-2 and TRBJ1-2 gives the full variable domain: GAGVSQSPSNKVTEKGKDVELRCDPISGHTALYWYRQSLGQGLEFLIYFQGNSAPDKSGLPSDRFSAERTGGSVSTLTIQRTQQEDSAVYLCASSVTLSPGYGYTFGSGTRLTVV.

This clonotype was detected a few times. Here the CDR3 reads CASSLGSGPQDTQYF. In DNA form, the CDR3 reads TGTGCCAGCAGCTTGGGTTCAGGACCACAGGATACGCAGTATTTT. The chain is built from TRBV7-3 and TRBJ2-3; no clear D. This CDR3 region has 15 residues. Trimming took off 3 bases at V and 6 bases at J, with 16 bases between the two ends. The germline CDR1 and CDR2 sequences are SGHTA and FQGTGA.

This clonotype was counted between two and nine times. The J gene is TRBJ2-3, the V gene TRBV15, with D perhaps TRBD1 (5 bases). CDR3 length: 14 amino acids. CDR1 and CDR2 from the germline V gene are LNHNV and YYDKDF (reference sequence). V was shortened by 4 bases and J by 5 bases, with 13 bases between the two germline ends. CDR3 DNA sequence: TGTGCCACCAGCAAAGAGGCAGGGTTAGATACGCAGTATTTT. Protein sequence: CATSKEAGLDTQYF.

This clonotype turned up a few times. This sequence joins TRBV10-3 and TRBJ2-7; D might be TRBD2 (5 bases). Between the trimmed V and J ends, which lost 2 bases and 6 bases, there was a span of 11 bases. Germline V gene data show CDR1 as ENHRY and CDR2 as SYGVKD. The CDR3 runs to 13 residues. The chain's CDR3 is CAISEPIGGEQYF. In DNA form, the CDR3 reads TGTGCCATCAGTGAGCCGATAGGAGGCGAGCAGTACTTC.